This is a list of T cell receptor beta chains from one sample in a study of shared clonotypes between healthy human individuals. Data came from immunoSEQ multiplex PCR; TCRdb stores just in-frame clones and leaves some out. This table holds 2 million to 2.5 million clones, 85% to 95% found once. The specimen sequenced was naive CD4+ T cells from PBMCs. Source of these receptors: a man between 18 and 35 years old in good health. Some clones in this sample may be carry-over from other donors' samples. The CDR3 runs from the conserved cysteine through the conserved F or W. The D gene is left open where the match is weak. The listing skips clone size in some rows; elsewhere it reads once, few, many or a size class.

v_call: TRBV28
cdr3_length: 16
clone_size: NA
d_call: NA
j_call: TRBJ1-5
cdr3_aa: CASSSRQGNSNQPQHF
cdr3_nt: TGTGCCAGCAGTTCGCGTCAGGGAAATAGCAATCAGCCCCAGCATTTT

v_call: TRBV10-2
cdr3_length: 12
clone_size: once
d_call: NA
j_call: TRBJ2-1
cdr3_aa: CASSEIIGEQFF
cdr3_nt: TGCGCCAGCAGTGAGATTATTGGTGAGCAGTTCTTC

v_call: TRBV19
cdr3_length: 13
clone_size: NA
d_call: TRBD1
j_call: TRBJ2-7
cdr3_aa: CASSISRGYEQYF
cdr3_nt: TGTGCCAGTAGTATTTCCAGGGGGTACGAGCAGTACTTC

v_call: TRBV7-3
cdr3_length: 14
clone_size: NA
d_call: TRBD1
j_call: TRBJ2-2
cdr3_aa: CASSPTGITGELFF
cdr3_nt: TGTGCCAGCAGCCCGACAGGGATAACCGGGGAGCTGTTTTTT

v_call: TRBV19
cdr3_length: 14
clone_size: NA
d_call: NA
j_call: TRBJ2-7
cdr3_aa: CASSEGRSSYEQYF
cdr3_nt: TGTGCCAGTAGTGAAGGGAGGAGCTCCTACGAGCAGTACTTC

v_call: TRBV25-1
cdr3_length: 17
clone_size: NA
d_call: TRBD2
j_call: TRBJ2-2
cdr3_aa: CASSETSGRANTGELFF
cdr3_nt: TGTGCCAGCAGTGAAACTAGCGGGAGGGCGAACACCGGGGAGCTGTTTTTT

v_call: TRBV11-2
cdr3_length: 15
clone_size: NA
d_call: TRBD2
j_call: TRBJ2-3
cdr3_aa: CASSPTSGYTDTQYF
cdr3_nt: TGTGCCAGCAGCCCCACTAGCGGTTACACAGATACGCAGTATTTT

v_call: TRBV6-1
cdr3_length: 15
clone_size: once
d_call: TRBD1
j_call: TRBJ2-3
cdr3_aa: CASSGGGWGTDTQYF
cdr3_nt: TGTGCCAGCAGTGGAGGGGGCTGGGGCACAGATACGCAGTATTTT

v_call: TRBV6-6
cdr3_length: 16
clone_size: NA
d_call: NA
j_call: TRBJ2-1
cdr3_aa: CASSYGTPRVGNEQFF
cdr3_nt: TGTGCCAGCAGTTACGGGACCCCAAGAGTTGGCAATGAGCAGTTCTTC

v_call: TRBV19
cdr3_length: 17
clone_size: NA
d_call: NA
j_call: TRBJ2-3
cdr3_aa: CASSINLGGTSTDTQYF
cdr3_nt: TGTGCCAGTAGTATTAATTTGGGAGGGACATCAACAGATACGCAGTATTTT

v_call: TRBV25-1
cdr3_length: 18
clone_size: NA
d_call: TRBD2
j_call: TRBJ2-3
cdr3_aa: CASSELGTLAGVTDTQYF
cdr3_nt: TGTGCCAGCAGTGAATTAGGAACCCTAGCGGGAGTCACAGATACGCAGTATTTT

v_call: TRBV5-4
cdr3_length: 14
clone_size: once
d_call: NA
j_call: TRBJ2-7
cdr3_aa: CASSLAGGDGEQYF
cdr3_nt: TGTGCCAGCAGCTTGGCGGGGGGCGACGGCGAGCAGTACTTC

v_call: TRBV27
cdr3_length: 12
clone_size: NA
d_call: NA
j_call: TRBJ2-2
cdr3_aa: CASTSTVGELFF
cdr3_nt: TGTGCCAGCACCTCTACTGTCGGGGAGCTGTTTTTT

v_call: TRBV6-6
cdr3_length: 14
clone_size: NA
d_call: NA
j_call: TRBJ2-7
cdr3_aa: CASSSGGGTYEQYF
cdr3_nt: TGCGCCAGCAGCTCTGGGGGTGGAACCTACGAGCAGTACTTC

v_call: TRBV28
cdr3_length: 12
clone_size: NA
d_call: NA
j_call: TRBJ2-5
cdr3_aa: CASSLISTGEYF
cdr3_nt: TGTGCCAGCAGTTTAATATCAACGGGCGAGTACTTC

v_call: TRBV19
cdr3_length: 17
clone_size: NA
d_call: NA
j_call: TRBJ2-3
cdr3_aa: CASQEPGHPDRRDTQYF
cdr3_nt: TGTGCCAGCCAAGAACCAGGACATCCCGATCGAAGAGATACGCAGTATTTT

v_call: TRBV19
cdr3_length: 16
clone_size: once
d_call: TRBD1
j_call: TRBJ1-5
cdr3_aa: CASSAKTGWSNQPQHF
cdr3_nt: TGTGCCAGTAGTGCGAAGACAGGGTGGAGCAATCAGCCCCAGCATTTT

v_call: TRBV10-3
cdr3_length: 12
clone_size: NA
d_call: NA
j_call: TRBJ1-2
cdr3_aa: CATRQDAYGYTF
cdr3_nt: TGTGCCACCCGACAGGACGCTTATGGCTACACCTTC

v_call: TRBV19
cdr3_length: 14
clone_size: NA
d_call: TRBD1
j_call: TRBJ2-3
cdr3_aa: CASSGDRGGDTQYF
cdr3_nt: TGTGCCAGTAGTGGCGACAGGGGCGGAGATACGCAGTATTTT

v_call: TRBV5-1
cdr3_length: 16
clone_size: NA
d_call: TRBD1
j_call: TRBJ1-3
cdr3_aa: CASSLGDRASGNTIYF
cdr3_nt: TGCGCCAGCAGCTTGGGCGACAGGGCTTCTGGAAACACCATATATTTT

v_call: TRBV9
cdr3_length: 14
clone_size: once
d_call: TRBD1
j_call: TRBJ2-5
cdr3_aa: CASSATDRGETQYF
cdr3_nt: TGTGCCAGCAGCGCAACAGACAGGGGAGAGACCCAGTACTTC

v_call: TRBV5-4
cdr3_length: 15
clone_size: NA
d_call: TRBD2
j_call: TRBJ2-3
cdr3_aa: CASSPTSGRTDTQYF
cdr3_nt: TGTGCCAGCAGCCCGACTAGCGGGAGAACAGATACGCAGTATTTT

v_call: TRBV27
cdr3_length: 17
clone_size: NA
d_call: TRBD1
j_call: TRBJ1-1
cdr3_aa: CASSLSPRGRERPEAFF
cdr3_nt: TGTGCCAGCAGTTTATCTCCCAGGGGGCGCGAGAGGCCTGAAGCTTTCTTT

v_call: TRBV9
cdr3_length: 14
clone_size: NA
d_call: NA
j_call: TRBJ2-3
cdr3_aa: CASSVELRYNTQYF
cdr3_nt: TGTGCCAGCAGCGTAGAGTTAAGATATAATACGCAGTATTTT

v_call: TRBV10-1
cdr3_length: 16
clone_size: NA
d_call: TRBD1
j_call: TRBJ2-2
cdr3_aa: CASSDPGSGGTGELFF
cdr3_nt: TGCGCCAGCAGTGATCCCGGGTCAGGGGGAACCGGGGAGCTGTTTTTT

v_call: TRBV4-1
cdr3_length: 15
clone_size: NA
d_call: NA
j_call: TRBJ1-2
cdr3_aa: CASSPLGRDTYGYTF
cdr3_nt: TGCGCCAGCAGCCCCCTAGGGCGGGACACTTATGGCTACACCTTC

v_call: TRBV27
cdr3_length: 21
clone_size: NA
d_call: TRBD2
j_call: TRBJ2-7
cdr3_aa: CASSGAPPGLAGGPMGDEQYF
cdr3_nt: TGTGCCAGCAGTGGGGCGCCTCCGGGACTAGCGGGAGGGCCGATGGGGGACGAGCAGTACTTC

v_call: TRBV5-1
cdr3_length: 13
clone_size: NA
d_call: NA
j_call: TRBJ1-2
cdr3_aa: CASSLAGPVGYTF
cdr3_nt: TGCGCCAGCAGCTTGGCAGGGCCCGTCGGCTACACCTTC

v_call: TRBV19
cdr3_length: 15
clone_size: NA
d_call: NA
j_call: TRBJ1-5
cdr3_aa: CASSDPRGNNQPQHF
cdr3_nt: TGTGCCAGTAGTGATCCGAGGGGGAACAATCAGCCCCAGCATTTT

v_call: TRBV5-4
cdr3_length: 16
clone_size: NA
d_call: TRBD1
j_call: TRBJ1-3
cdr3_aa: CASSWGGQLSGNTIYF
cdr3_nt: TGTGCCAGCAGCTGGGGGGGACAGCTCTCTGGAAACACCATATATTTT

v_call: TRBV6-1
cdr3_length: 12
clone_size: once
d_call: NA
j_call: TRBJ1-1
cdr3_aa: CASSEYRETAFF
cdr3_nt: TGTGCCAGCAGTGAATATCGGGAAACAGCTTTCTTT

v_call: TRBV6-5
cdr3_length: 14
clone_size: NA
d_call: NA
j_call: TRBJ2-7
cdr3_aa: CASSYSRVRYEQYF
cdr3_nt: TGTGCCAGCAGTTACTCGAGGGTAAGATACGAGCAGTACTTC

v_call: TRBV5-1
cdr3_length: 14
clone_size: NA
d_call: NA
j_call: TRBJ1-1
cdr3_aa: CASSLAPVNTEAFF
cdr3_nt: TGCGCCAGCAGCTTGGCTCCGGTGAACACTGAAGCTTTCTTT

v_call: TRBV29-1
cdr3_length: 13
clone_size: NA
d_call: TRBD1
j_call: TRBJ1-2
cdr3_aa: CSVGEGQGRGYTF
cdr3_nt: TGCAGCGTTGGAGAGGGACAGGGTCGGGGCTACACCTTC

v_call: TRBV6-7
cdr3_length: 16
clone_size: NA
d_call: NA
j_call: TRBJ2-3
cdr3_aa: CASSQTTFPSTDTQYF
cdr3_nt: TGTGCCAGCAGCCAGACGACATTCCCTAGCACAGATACGCAGTATTTT

v_call: TRBV28
cdr3_length: 19
clone_size: NA
d_call: TRBD1
j_call: TRBJ2-2
cdr3_aa: CASSFLISQGQGLSGELFF
cdr3_nt: TGTGCCAGCAGTTTTCTCATCAGTCAGGGACAGGGTTTGTCCGGGGAGCTGTTTTTT

v_call: TRBV19
cdr3_length: 16
clone_size: NA
d_call: NA
j_call: TRBJ2-1
cdr3_aa: CASSIPRMTASNEQFF
cdr3_nt: TGTGCCAGTAGCATACCCCGCATGACAGCCTCCAATGAGCAGTTCTTC

v_call: TRBV18
cdr3_length: 13
clone_size: NA
d_call: TRBD1
j_call: TRBJ2-7
cdr3_aa: CASSSRGQGEQYF
cdr3_nt: TGTGCCAGCTCATCAAGGGGACAGGGGGAGCAGTACTTC

v_call: TRBV11-3
cdr3_length: 12
clone_size: NA
d_call: NA
j_call: TRBJ2-1
cdr3_aa: CASSSTRDEQFF
cdr3_nt: TGTGCCAGCAGCTCCACTAGAGATGAGCAGTTCTTC